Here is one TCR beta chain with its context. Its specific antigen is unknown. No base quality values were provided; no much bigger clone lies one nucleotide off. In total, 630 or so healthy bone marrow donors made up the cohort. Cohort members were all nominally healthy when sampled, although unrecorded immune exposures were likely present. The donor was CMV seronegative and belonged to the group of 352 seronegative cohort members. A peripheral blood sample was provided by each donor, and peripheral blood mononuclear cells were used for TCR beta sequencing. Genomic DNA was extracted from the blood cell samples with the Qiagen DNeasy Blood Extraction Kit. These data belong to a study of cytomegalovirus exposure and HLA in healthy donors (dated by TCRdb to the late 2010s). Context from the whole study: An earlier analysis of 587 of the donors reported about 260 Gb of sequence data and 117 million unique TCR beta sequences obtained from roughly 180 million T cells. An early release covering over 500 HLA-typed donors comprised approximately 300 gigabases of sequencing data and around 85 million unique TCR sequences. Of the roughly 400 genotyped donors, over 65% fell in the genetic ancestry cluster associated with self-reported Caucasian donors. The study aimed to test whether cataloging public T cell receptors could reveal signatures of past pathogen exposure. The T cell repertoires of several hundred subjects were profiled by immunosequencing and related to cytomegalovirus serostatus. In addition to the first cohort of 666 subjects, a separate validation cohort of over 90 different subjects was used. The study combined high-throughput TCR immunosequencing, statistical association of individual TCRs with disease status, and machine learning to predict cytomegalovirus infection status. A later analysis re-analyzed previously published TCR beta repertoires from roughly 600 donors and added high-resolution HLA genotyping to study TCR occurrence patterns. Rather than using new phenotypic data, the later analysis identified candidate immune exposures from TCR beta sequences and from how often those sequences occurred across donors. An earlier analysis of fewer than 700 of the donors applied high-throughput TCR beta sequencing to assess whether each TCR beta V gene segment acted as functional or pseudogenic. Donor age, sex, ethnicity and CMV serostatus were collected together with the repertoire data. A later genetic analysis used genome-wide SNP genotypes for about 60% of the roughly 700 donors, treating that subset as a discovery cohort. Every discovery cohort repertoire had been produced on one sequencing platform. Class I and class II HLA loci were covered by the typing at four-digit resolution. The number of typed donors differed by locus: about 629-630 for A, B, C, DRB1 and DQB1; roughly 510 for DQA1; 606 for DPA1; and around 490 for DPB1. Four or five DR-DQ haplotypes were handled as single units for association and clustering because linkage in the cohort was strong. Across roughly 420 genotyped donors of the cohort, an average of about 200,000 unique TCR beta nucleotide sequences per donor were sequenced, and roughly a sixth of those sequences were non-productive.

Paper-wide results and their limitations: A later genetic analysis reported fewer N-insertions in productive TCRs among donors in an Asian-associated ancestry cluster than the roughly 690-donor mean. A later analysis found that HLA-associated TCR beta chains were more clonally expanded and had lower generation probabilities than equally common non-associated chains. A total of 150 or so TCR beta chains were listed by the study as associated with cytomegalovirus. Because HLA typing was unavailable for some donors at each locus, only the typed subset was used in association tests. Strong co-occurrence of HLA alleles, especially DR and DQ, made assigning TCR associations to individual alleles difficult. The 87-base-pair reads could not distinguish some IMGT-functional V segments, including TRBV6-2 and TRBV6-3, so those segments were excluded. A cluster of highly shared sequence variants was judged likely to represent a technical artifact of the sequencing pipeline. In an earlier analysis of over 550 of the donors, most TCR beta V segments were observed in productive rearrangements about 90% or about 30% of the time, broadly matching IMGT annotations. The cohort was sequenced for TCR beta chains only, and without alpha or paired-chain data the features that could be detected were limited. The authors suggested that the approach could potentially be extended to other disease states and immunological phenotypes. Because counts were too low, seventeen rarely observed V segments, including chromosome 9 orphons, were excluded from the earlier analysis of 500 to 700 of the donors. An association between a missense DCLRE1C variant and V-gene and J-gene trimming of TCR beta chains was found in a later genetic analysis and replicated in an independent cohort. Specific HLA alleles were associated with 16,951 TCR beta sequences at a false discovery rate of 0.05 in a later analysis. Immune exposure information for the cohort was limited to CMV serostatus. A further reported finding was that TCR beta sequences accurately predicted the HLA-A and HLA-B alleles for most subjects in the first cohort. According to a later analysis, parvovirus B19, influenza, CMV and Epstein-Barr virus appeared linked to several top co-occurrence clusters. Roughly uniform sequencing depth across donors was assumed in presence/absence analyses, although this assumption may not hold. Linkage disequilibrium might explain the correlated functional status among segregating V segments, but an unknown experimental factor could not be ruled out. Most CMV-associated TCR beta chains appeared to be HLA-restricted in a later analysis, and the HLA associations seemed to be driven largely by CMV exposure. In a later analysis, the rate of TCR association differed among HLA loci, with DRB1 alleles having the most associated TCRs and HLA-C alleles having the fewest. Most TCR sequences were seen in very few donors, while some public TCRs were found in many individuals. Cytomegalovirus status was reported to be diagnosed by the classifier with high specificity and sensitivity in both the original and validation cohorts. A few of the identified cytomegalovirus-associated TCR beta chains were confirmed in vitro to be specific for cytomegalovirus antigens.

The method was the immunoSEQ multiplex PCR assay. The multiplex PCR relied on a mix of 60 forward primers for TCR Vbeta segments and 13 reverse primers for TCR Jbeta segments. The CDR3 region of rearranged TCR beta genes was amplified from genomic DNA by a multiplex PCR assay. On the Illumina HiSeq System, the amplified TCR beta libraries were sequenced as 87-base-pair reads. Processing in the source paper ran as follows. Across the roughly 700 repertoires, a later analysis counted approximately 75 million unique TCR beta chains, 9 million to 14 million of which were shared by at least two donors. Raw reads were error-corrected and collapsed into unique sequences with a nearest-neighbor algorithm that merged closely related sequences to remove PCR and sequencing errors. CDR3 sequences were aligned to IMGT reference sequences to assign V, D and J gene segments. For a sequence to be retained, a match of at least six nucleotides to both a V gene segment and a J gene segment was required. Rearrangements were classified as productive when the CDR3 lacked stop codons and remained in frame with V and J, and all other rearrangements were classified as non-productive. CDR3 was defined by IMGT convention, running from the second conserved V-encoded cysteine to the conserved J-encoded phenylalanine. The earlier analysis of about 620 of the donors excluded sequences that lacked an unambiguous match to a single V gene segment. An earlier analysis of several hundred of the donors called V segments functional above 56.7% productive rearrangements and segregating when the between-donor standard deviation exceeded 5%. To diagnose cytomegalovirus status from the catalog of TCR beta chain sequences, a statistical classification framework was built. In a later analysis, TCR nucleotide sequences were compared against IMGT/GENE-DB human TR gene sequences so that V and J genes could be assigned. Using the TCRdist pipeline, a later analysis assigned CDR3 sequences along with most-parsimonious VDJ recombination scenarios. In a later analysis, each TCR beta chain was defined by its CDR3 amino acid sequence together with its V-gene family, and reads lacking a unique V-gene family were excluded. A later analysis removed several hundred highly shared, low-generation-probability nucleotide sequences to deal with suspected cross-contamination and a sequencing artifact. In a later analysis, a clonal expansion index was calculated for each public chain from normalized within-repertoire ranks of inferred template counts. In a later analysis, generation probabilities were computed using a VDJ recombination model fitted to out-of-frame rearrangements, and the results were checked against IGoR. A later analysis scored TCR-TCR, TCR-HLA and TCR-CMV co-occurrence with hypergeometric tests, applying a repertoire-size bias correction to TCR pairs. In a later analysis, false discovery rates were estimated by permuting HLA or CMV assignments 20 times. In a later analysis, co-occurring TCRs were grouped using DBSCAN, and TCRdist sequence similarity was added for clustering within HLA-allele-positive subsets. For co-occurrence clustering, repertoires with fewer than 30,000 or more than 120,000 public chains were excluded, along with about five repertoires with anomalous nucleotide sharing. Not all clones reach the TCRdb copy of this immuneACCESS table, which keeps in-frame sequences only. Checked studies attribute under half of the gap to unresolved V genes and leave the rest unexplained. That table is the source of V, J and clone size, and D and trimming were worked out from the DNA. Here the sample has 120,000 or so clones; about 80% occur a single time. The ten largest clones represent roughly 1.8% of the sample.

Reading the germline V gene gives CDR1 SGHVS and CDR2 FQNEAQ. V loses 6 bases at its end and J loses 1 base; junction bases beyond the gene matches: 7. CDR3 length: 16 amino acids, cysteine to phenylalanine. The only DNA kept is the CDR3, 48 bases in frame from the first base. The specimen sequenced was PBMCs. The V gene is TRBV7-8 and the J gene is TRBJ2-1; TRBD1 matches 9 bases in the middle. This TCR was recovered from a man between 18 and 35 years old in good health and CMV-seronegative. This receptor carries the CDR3 CASRGTGLRSYNEQFF. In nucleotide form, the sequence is TGTGCCAGCAGAGGGACAGGGCTACGGTCCTACAATGAGCAGTTCTTC. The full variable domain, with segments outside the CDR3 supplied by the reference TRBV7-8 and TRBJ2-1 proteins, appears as GAGVSQSPRYKVAKRGQDVALRCDPISGHVSLFWYQQALGQGPEFLTYFQNEAQLDKSGLPSDRFFAERPEGSVSTLKIQRTQQEDSAVYLCASRGTGLRSYNEQFFGPGTRLTVL.